These T cell receptor beta chains were read from a single sample in a study of breast tumors, draining lymph nodes, adjacent tissues. TCRdb called the multiplex PCR reads again in MiXCR, with one record for every CDR3 protein. The sample lists about 230,000 distinct CDR3 sequences, about 30% occurring once. The sequencing sample was made of axillary lymph node tissue. These receptors originate from a female donor with breast cancer. Some clones in this sample may be carry-over from other donors' samples. Each CDR3 is given with its conserved first and last residue. The D gene is left open where the match is weak. The size field is filled for only some rows; it gives once, few, many or a size class.

cdr3_aa,cdr3_nt,v_call,j_call,clone_size,d_call
CASSARGTANSPLHF,TGTGCCAGCAGCGCTAGAGGGACAGCAAATTCACCCCTCCACTTT,TRBV9,TRBJ1-6,NA,TRBD1
CASSERGEGSPLHF,TGTGCCAGCAGTGAGCGGGGAGAGGGCTCACCCCTCCACTTT,TRBV6-1,TRBJ1-6,many,NA
CASSYSKRASYNSPLHF,TGTGCCAGCAGTTACTCGAAAAGGGCCTCCTATAATTCACCCCTCCACTTT,TRBV6-5,TRBJ1-6,few,NA
CATSDPLASYNEQFF,TGTGCCACCAGTGATCCTCTCGCGTCTTACAATGAGCAGTTCTTC,TRBV24-1,TRBJ2-1,many,NA
CASSQGVGPSSNQPQHF,TGTGCCAGCAGCCAGGGGGTGGGACCTTCTAGCAATCAGCCCCAGCATTTT,TRBV7-9,TRBJ1-5,many,TRBD1
CASKPGQSGLGEQYF,TGTGCCAGCAAACCCGGACAGTCTGGACTCGGCGAGCAGTACTTC,TRBV6-6,TRBJ2-7,many,NA
CASSRLQSNIQYF,TGTGCCAGCAGCCGGTTACAGTCAAACATTCAGTACTTC,TRBV3-1,TRBJ2-4,many,NA
CASSQVRYEQYF,TGTGCCAGCAGCCAAGTTAGGTACGAGCAGTACTTC,TRBV3-1,TRBJ2-7,many,NA
CASSLTGDEQYF,TGTGCCAGCAGCCTTACAGGTGACGAGCAGTACTTC,TRBV7-2,TRBJ2-7,NA,NA
CASSGGGQAYEQYF,TGTGCCAGCAGTGGTGGCGGACAGGCCTACGAGCAGTACTTC,TRBV28,TRBJ2-7,many,TRBD1
CSVGTGGVAYGYTF,TGCAGCGTTGGGACAGGAGGGGTTGCCTATGGCTACACCTTC,TRBV29-1,TRBJ1-2,many,TRBD1
CASSITSGRETQYF,TGCGCCAGCAGCATAACTAGCGGGAGGGAGACCCAGTACTTC,TRBV4-1,TRBJ2-5,many,TRBD2
CACSPSGEKLFF,TGCGCCTGCAGTCCGAGCGGGGAAAAACTATTTTTT,TRBV5-1,TRBJ1-4,NA,NA
CASSNPSGGLILETQYF,TGCGCCAGCAGCAACCCTAGCGGGGGGCTAATACTAGAGACCCAGTACTTC,TRBV5-1,TRBJ2-5,NA,TRBD2
CASSFSALSYNEQFF,TGTGCCAGCAGCTTTTCGGCCCTCTCCTACAATGAGCAGTTCTTC,TRBV7-2,TRBJ2-1,many,NA
CASSFEGAGRRNEQFF,TGTGCCAGCAGTTTTGAAGGGGCGGGAAGGCGCAATGAGCAGTTCTTC,TRBV12-3/TRBV12-4,TRBJ2-1,few,NA
CASSLGDRGPYNQPQHF,TGTGCCAGCAGTTTAGGGGACAGGGGGCCCTACAATCAGCCCCAGCATTTT,TRBV12-3/TRBV12-4,TRBJ1-5,many,TRBD1
CASSFGLADNTDTQYF,TGTGCCAGCAGCTTTGGCCTAGCGGACAACACAGATACGCAGTATTTT,TRBV11-3,TRBJ2-3,many,TRBD2
CASSPRDLLTDTQYF,TGTGCCAGCAGCCCCCGGGACCTCCTCACAGATACGCAGTATTTT,TRBV7-8,TRBJ2-3,many,NA
CSARDSGTYYEQYF,TGCAGTGCTAGAGATAGCGGGACATACTACGAGCAGTACTTC,TRBV20-1,TRBJ2-7,many,TRBD2
CASSLTGLTYEQYF,TGTGCCAGCAGCCTTACAGGTCTTACCTACGAGCAGTACTTC,TRBV2,TRBJ2-7,NA,NA
CASSVDDSTVAQYF,TGTGCCAGCAGCGTCGACGACTCCACGGTGGCGCAGTATTTT,TRBV9,TRBJ2-3,many,NA
CATSRVQGGNEKLFF,TGTGCCACCAGCAGGGTACAGGGAGGGAATGAAAAACTGTTTTTT,TRBV15,TRBJ1-4,many,NA
CASSLTLQGIAEAFF,TGTGCCAGCAGTTTGACTTTGCAGGGGATCGCTGAAGCTTTCTTT,TRBV12-3/TRBV12-4,TRBJ1-1,few,NA
CASSPPRQGVTLSEETQYF,TGTGCCAGCTCACCTCCGAGACAGGGTGTCACCCTTTCCGAAGAGACCCAGTACTTC,TRBV18,TRBJ2-5,few,TRBD1
CASTTRTYNEQFF,TGTGCCAGCACGACCAGAACCTACAATGAGCAGTTCTTC,TRBV5-8,TRBJ2-1,many,NA
CSASGLAGGLQETQYF,TGCAGTGCTAGTGGCCTAGCGGGGGGGCTTCAAGAGACCCAGTACTTC,TRBV20-1,TRBJ2-5,many,TRBD2
CATSPGTSGVTDTQYF,TGTGCCACCAGCCCCGGGACTAGCGGGGTCACAGATACGCAGTATTTT,TRBV24-1,TRBJ2-3,NA,TRBD2
CAWSGIPLKNIQYF,TGTGCCTGGAGTGGAATTCCCCTCAAAAACATTCAGTACTTC,TRBV30,TRBJ2-4,few,NA
CASSLGPLMAGGPTGETQYF,TGTGCCAGCAGCTTAGGCCCGTTGATGGCGGGAGGGCCCACCGGGGAGACCCAGTACTTC,TRBV7-2,TRBJ2-5,once,TRBD2
CASSFGQGPYGYTF,TGTGCCAGCAGCTTCGGACAGGGACCCTATGGCTACACCTTC,TRBV7-6,TRBJ1-2,NA,TRBD1
CASSVVQGYIQYF,TGTGCCAGCAGCGTAGTCCAGGGGTACATTCAGTACTTC,TRBV9,TRBJ2-4,NA,NA
CATKSSGDNLYGYTF,TGTGCCACCAAATCATCGGGGGACAACCTCTATGGCTACACCTTC,TRBV27,TRBJ1-2,many,NA
CASSLSGVRGYTF,TGCGCCAGCAGCTTGAGCGGGGTAAGAGGCTACACCTTC,TRBV5-1,TRBJ1-2,NA,NA
CSARVNSGSASEQYF,TGCAGTGCTAGAGTCAATAGCGGGAGTGCATCCGAGCAGTACTTC,TRBV20-1,TRBJ2-7,many,TRBD2
CASSTGTGSIAKNIQYF,TGCGCCAGCAGCACCGGGACAGGTTCAATAGCCAAAAACATTCAGTACTTC,TRBV5-1,TRBJ2-4,many,TRBD1
CASSTGTLTTNEKLFF,TGTGCCAGCAGCACGGGGACACTCACAACTAATGAAAAACTGTTTTTT,TRBV7-9,TRBJ1-4,NA,NA
CASSFRRSSYNEQFF,TGTGCCAGCAGCTTTAGACGGAGCTCCTACAATGAGCAGTTCTTC,TRBV13,TRBJ2-1,many,NA
CASSPGSSYEQYF,TGTGCCAGCTCACCTGGGAGCTCCTACGAGCAGTACTTC,TRBV18,TRBJ2-7,many,NA
CASSGLDSTEQFF,TGTGCCAGCAGCGGACTAGATTCGACTGAGCAGTTCTTC,TRBV11-2,TRBJ2-1,many,TRBD2
CSAQIDRGRNSPLHF,TGCAGTGCCCAAATTGACAGGGGGCGGAATTCACCCCTCCACTTT,TRBV20-1,TRBJ1-6,medium-sized,TRBD1
CASSFATGGHTGELFF,TGTGCCAGCAGTTTTGCTACAGGGGGCCACACCGGGGAGCTGTTTTTT,TRBV6-2/TRBV6-3,TRBJ2-2,few,TRBD1
CASSQDRDYEQYF,TGTGCCAGCAGCCAAGATAGGGACTACGAGCAGTACTTC,TRBV4-2,TRBJ2-7,many,NA
CSASLVRSGQEEQFF,TGCAGTGCTAGTTTGGTGAGGTCAGGGCAGGAGGAGCAGTTCTTC,TRBV20-1,TRBJ2-1,many,NA
CASSFRGGGYTF,TGTGCCAGCAGCTTCCGGGGGGGAGGCTACACCTTC,TRBV5-8,TRBJ1-2,many,NA
CASSLAHGGRGPNYGYTF,TGTGCCAGCAGCTTAGCGCATGGGGGCAGGGGACCGAACTATGGCTACACCTTC,TRBV7-8,TRBJ1-2,medium-sized,NA
CASSSGTSGRLDEQFF,TGCGCCAGCAGCTCCGGGACTAGCGGGAGATTAGATGAGCAGTTCTTC,TRBV5-1,TRBJ2-1,many,TRBD2
CASSLIGQSYEQYF,TGCGCCAGCAGCCTAATAGGACAAAGCTACGAGCAGTACTTC,TRBV4-1,TRBJ2-7,many,NA
CASSTGGGGAVLYGYTF,TGTGCCAGTAGTACCGGGGGGGGGGGCGCGGTCCTCTATGGCTACACCTTC,TRBV19,TRBJ1-2,once,NA
CSARDRRGTAAEQFF,TGCAGTGCTAGAGATCGTCGGGGAACTGCGGCTGAGCAGTTCTTC,TRBV20-1,TRBJ2-1,many,NA
CASSPQGRTDTQYF,TGTGCCAGCAGCCCTCAGGGGCGTACAGATACGCAGTATTTT,TRBV7-9,TRBJ2-3,many,NA